This T cell receptor (beta chain) is from a study of T cells in Graves' hyperthyroidism and ophthalmopathy. There are many counts of this clonotype. TCR beta CDR3 regions were amplified from RNA. First-round RT-PCR with HTBI primers amplified the TCR CDR3 region. Using its own MiXCR run on the multiplex PCR reads, TCRdb lists one record per CDR3 protein. Among 550,000 to 600,000 distinct CDR3 sequences listed, about 14% were seen once. Orbital computed tomography and thyroid ultrasound, together with serum TRAb and thyroxine and clinical symptoms, were used for diagnoses. Sequences were obtained from blood. This receptor was taken from a woman aged 18-29 years with Graves' ophthalmopathy.

CDR3 sequence reads: CASSLGRGVLNTEAFF. As DNA, the CDR3 is TGTGCCAGCAGCTTAGGGAGGGGGGTTCTGAACACTGAAGCTTTCTTT. The genes are TRBV7-2 and TRBJ1-1, with TRBD1 as a possible D gene (6 bases). Deletions cut 1 base from V and 0 bases from J, with 12 bases between. This CDR3 contains 16 residues. Per germline, CDR1 SGHTA and CDR2 FQGNSA.